One T cell receptor beta chain is described in this entry. The sample belongs to a study of blood T cell repertoires in COVID-19. At the level of the study: T cells, B-cell-depleted T cells, or PBMCs provided the cDNA or gDNA that served as material.

Trimming took off 2 bases at V and 10 bases at J, with 12 bases between the two ends. The length of the CDR3 is 14 residues. Germline lookup yields CDR1 SNHLY and CDR2 FYNNEI. Assay: immunoSEQ multiplex PCR; the TCRdb copy retains only in-frame clones and omits some. The sample includes about 100,000 clones, roughly nine tenths seen only once; the top ten take about 32%. The source is an elderly woman with acute or convalescent COVID-19. The source material was peripheral blood. The V and J genes are TRBV2 and TRBJ1-6; the D is unclear. In DNA form, the CDR3 reads TGTGCCAGCAGTGAAAACTCCGGGATATCACCCCTCCACTTT. It yields the protein CASSENSGISPLHF. The full variable domain, in which reference TRBV2 and TRBJ1-6 provide the parts outside the CDR3, is EPEVTQTPSHQVTQMGQEVILRCVPISNHLYFYWYRQILGQKVEFLVSFYNNEISEKSEIFDDQFSVERPDGSNFTLKIRSTKLEDSAMYFCASSENSGISPLHFGNGTRLTVT.